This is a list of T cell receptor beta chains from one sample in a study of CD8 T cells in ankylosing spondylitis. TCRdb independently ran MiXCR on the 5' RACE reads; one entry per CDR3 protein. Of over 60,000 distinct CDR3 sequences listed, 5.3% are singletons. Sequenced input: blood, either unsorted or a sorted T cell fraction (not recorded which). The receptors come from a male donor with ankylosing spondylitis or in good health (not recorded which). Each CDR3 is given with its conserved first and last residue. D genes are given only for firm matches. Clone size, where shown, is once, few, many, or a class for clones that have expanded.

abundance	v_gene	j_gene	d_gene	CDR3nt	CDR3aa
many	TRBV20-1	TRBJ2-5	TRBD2	TGCAGTGCTAGAGAGACTAGCGGGGGACTCGGGAAGACCCAGTACTTC	CSARETSGGLGKTQYF
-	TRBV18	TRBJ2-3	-	TGTGCCAGCTCACCGGAGGCAGATACGCAGTATTTT	CASSPEADTQYF
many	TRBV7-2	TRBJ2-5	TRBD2	TGTGCCAGCAGCACCGGGACTAGTCCAGAGACCCAGTACTTC	CASSTGTSPETQYF
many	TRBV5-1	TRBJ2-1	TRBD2	TGCGCCAGCAGCTTCTTTAGCGGGGGGGCCAATGAGCAGTTCTTC	CASSFFSGGANEQFF
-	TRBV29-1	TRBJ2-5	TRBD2	TGCAGCGGAACTAGCGGGGGGGTCGAGACCCAGTACTTC	CSGTSGGVETQYF
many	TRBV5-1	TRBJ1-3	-	TGCGCCAGCAGCTTGGGTAGCTGGGGATCCGGAAACACCATATATTTT	CASSLGSWGSGNTIYF
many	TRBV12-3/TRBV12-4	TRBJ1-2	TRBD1	TGTGCCAGCAGTTTTCTTGACAGGGATGGCTACACCTTC	CASSFLDRDGYTF
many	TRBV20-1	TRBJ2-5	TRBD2	TGCAGTGCGGTTGGGACTATCCAAGAGACCCAGTACTTC	CSAVGTIQETQYF
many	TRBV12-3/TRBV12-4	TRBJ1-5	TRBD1	TGTGCCAGCAGCGGCGGGGACAGGGGGCTAGGCAATCAGCCCCAGCATTTT	CASSGGDRGLGNQPQHF
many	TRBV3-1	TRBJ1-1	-	TGTGCCAGCAGCCCCCAGGGTTGGAAAGCTTTCTTT	CASSPQGWKAFF
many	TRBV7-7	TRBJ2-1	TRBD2	TGTGCTAGCAGCTCTAGCGGGTTCGACAATGAGCAGTTCTTC	CASSSSGFDNEQFF
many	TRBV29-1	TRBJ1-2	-	TGCAGCGTTGTCGACGGGGTGGGTGGCTACACCTTC	CSVVDGVGGYTF
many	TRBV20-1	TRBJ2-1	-	TGCAGTGCGGTTCGCGGACCCACTTACAATGAGCAGTTCTTC	CSAVRGPTYNEQFF
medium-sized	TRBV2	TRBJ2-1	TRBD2	TGTGCCAGCAGCAACCAGGCGAGCGGGGAACTCAATGAGCAGTTCTTC	CASSNQASGELNEQFF
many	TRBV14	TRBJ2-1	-	TGTGCCAGCAGCCAAGTCGACTTGAATGAGCAGTTCTTC	CASSQVDLNEQFF
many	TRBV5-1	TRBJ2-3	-	TGCGCCAGCAGCTTGGCCCTAGGGACTGGAGCAGATACGCAGTATTTT	CASSLALGTGADTQYF
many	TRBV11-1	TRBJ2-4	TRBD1	TGTGCCAGCAGCTCCAGGGGGCGAGTTCCCCGGGACAAAAACATTCAGTACTTC	CASSSRGRVPRDKNIQYF
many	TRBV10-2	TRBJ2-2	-	TGCGCCAGCGGGGGAGAGAACACCGGGGAGCTGTTTTTT	CASGGENTGELFF
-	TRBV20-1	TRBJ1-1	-	TGCAGTGCTAGGCGGGCGAACACTGAAGCTTTCTTT	CSARRANTEAFF
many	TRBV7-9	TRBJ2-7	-	TGTGCCAGCAGCTTAGAAGCCAACCAGTACTTC	CASSLEANQYF
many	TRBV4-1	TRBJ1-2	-	TGCGCCAGCAGCCAAGATGGTAACTATGGCTACACCTTC	CASSQDGNYGYTF
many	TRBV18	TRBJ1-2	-	TGTGCCAGCTCACCCACGACGGAGGTCATCTATGGCTACACCTTC	CASSPTTEVIYGYTF
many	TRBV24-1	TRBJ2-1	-	TGTGCCACCAGTTTTACCGGGACTGCAGGGCTACCTGCGTACAATGAGCAGTTCTTC	CATSFTGTAGLPAYNEQFF
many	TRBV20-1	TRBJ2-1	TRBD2	TGCAGTTCTGGGGCGGGGGTCTCCTACAATGAGCAGTTCTTC	CSSGAGVSYNEQFF
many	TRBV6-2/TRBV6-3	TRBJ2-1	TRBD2	TGTGCCAGCAGTTACGTCACGGGGGGTTCATACAATGAGCAGTTCTTC	CASSYVTGGSYNEQFF
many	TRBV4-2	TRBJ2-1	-	TGTGCCAGCAAAGCGGCATTTGACAATGAGCAGTTCTTC	CASKAAFDNEQFF
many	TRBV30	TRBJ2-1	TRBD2	TGTGCCTGGGCCCGACTAGCGGGGGGGCGTGAGCAGTTCTTC	CAWARLAGGREQFF
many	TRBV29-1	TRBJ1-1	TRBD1	TGCAGCGGTGGGGGAAGACAGGGAGCTTTCTTT	CSGGGRQGAFF
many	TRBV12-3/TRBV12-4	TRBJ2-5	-	TGTGCCAGCAGTTCGACGGCGGAGACCCAGTACTTC	CASSSTAETQYF
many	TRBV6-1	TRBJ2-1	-	TGTGCCAGCAGTGAAGGGTGGGGCAATGAGCAGTTCTTC	CASSEGWGNEQFF
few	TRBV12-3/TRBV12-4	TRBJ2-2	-	TGTGCCAGCAGTTTAATGGGGGCCCGGAACACCGGGGAGCTGTTTTTT	CASSLMGARNTGELFF
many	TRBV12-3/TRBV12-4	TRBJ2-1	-	-	CASILAGGNEQFF
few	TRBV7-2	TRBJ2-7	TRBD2	TGTGCCAGCAGCTTAGGTAGCGGGGGGGCTTACGAGCAGTACTTC	CASSLGSGGAYEQYF
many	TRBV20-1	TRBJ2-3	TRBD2	TGCAGTGCTAGATCTACAGCGGGGGCGACCGGTAGCACAGATACGCAGTATTTT	CSARSTAGATGSTDTQYF
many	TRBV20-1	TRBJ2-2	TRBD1	TGCAGTGCTAGAGATTTTTCTCAGGGGGATGACGGGGAGCTGTTTTTT	CSARDFSQGDDGELFF
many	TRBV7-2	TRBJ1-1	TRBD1	TGTGCCAGCAGCTTAAGAGACAGGGGGGCGCGGGACACTGAAGCTTTCTTT	CASSLRDRGARDTEAFF
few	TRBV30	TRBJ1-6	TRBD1	TGTGCCTGGAGCGGGACAGTCGGGTCACCCCTCCACTTT	CAWSGTVGSPLHF
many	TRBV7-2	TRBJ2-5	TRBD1	TGTGCCAGCAGCCTGGACAGGGGGGCGGAGGAGACCCAGTACTTC	CASSLDRGAEETQYF
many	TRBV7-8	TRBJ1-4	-	TGTGCCAGCAGCCTTTGGGGGGACAATGAAAAACTGTTTTTT	CASSLWGDNEKLFF
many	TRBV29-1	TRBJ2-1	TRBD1	TGCAGCGTTAAACAGGGGGTTGGTAGTGAGCAGTTCTTC	CSVKQGVGSEQFF
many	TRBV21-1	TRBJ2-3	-	TGTGCCAGCAGCAAAGGAGGACTAGCGGACACAGATACGCAGTATTTT	CASSKGGLADTDTQYF
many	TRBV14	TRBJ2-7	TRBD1	TGTGCCAGCAGCCAAGGACAGGGGGTGACCTACGAGCAGTACTTC	CASSQGQGVTYEQYF
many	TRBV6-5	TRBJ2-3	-	TGTGCCAGCAGTTACTGGGGCTTGGGCCCCACAGATACGCAGTATTTT	CASSYWGLGPTDTQYF
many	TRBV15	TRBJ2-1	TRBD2	TGTGCCACCAGCAGGGAGACTAGCAGTGGGCTCAATGAGCAGTTCTTC	CATSRETSSGLNEQFF
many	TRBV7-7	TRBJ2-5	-	TGTGCTAGCAGCAGCGACAGACGAGAGACCCAGTACTTC	CASSSDRRETQYF
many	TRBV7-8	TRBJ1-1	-	TGTGCCAGCAGCTTAATGGACGGCGGCACTGAAGCTTTCTTT	CASSLMDGGTEAFF
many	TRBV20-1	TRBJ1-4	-	TGCAGTGCTGAGGGGACCGCACTTAATGAAAAACTGTTTTTT	CSAEGTALNEKLFF
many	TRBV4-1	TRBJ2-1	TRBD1	TGCGCCAGCAGTCAACCGGGACAGGCGCACAATGAGCAGTTCTTC	CASSQPGQAHNEQFF
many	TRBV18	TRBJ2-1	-	TGTGCCAGCTCACCACCGGGGGGCATTTCCAATGAGCAGTTCTTC	CASSPPGGISNEQFF
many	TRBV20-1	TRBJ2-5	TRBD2	TGCAGTGCTCTGGGGCTAGCGGAAGAGACCCAGTACTTC	CSALGLAEETQYF
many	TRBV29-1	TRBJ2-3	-	TGCAGCGTTGAGTTTCAGGGGACGCAGTATTTT	CSVEFQGTQYF